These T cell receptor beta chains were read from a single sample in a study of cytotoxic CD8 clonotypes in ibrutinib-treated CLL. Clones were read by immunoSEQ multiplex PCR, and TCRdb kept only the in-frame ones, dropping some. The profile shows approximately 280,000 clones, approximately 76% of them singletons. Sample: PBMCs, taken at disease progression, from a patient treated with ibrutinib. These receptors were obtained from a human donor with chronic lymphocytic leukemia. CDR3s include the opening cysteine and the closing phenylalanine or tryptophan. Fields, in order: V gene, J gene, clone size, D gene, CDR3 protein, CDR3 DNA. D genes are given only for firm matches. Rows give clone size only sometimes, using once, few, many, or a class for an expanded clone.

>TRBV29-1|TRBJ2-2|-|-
CSVKDAGELFF
TGCAGCGTTAAGGACGCCGGGGAGCTGTTTTTT
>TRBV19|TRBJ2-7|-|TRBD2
CASSPHVAGGSSYEQYF
TGTGCCAGTAGTCCCCATGTAGCGGGGGGGAGCTCCTACGAGCAGTACTTC
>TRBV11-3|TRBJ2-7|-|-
CASSYTGLGEQYF
TGTGCCAGCAGCTATACAGGGTTAGGGGAGCAGTACTTC
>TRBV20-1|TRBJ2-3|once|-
CSVIASDTQYF
TGCAGTGTTATAGCCTCAGATACGCAGTATTTT
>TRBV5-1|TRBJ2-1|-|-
CASSPQRGAEFF
TGCGCCAGCAGTCCTCAACGGGGCGCGGAGTTCTTC
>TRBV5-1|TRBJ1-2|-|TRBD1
CASSWKTGAVGYTF
TGCGCCAGCAGCTGGAAGACAGGGGCTGTAGGCTACACCTTC
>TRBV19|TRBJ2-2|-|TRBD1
CASSQDRVTGELFF
TGTGCCAGTAGTCAGGACAGGGTCACCGGGGAGCTGTTTTTT
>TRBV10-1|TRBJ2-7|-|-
CASSGDTGFPYEQYF
TGCGCCAGCAGTGGGGACACAGGCTTCCCCTACGAGCAGTACTTC
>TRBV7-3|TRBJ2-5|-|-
CASSQVGQETQYF
TGTGCCAGCAGCCAGGTGGGGCAAGAGACCCAGTACTTC
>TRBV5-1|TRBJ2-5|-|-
CASSPGGQETQYF
TGCGCCAGCAGCCCCGGGGGACAAGAGACCCAGTACTTC
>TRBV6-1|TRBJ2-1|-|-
CASSEQGPASYNEQFF
TGTGCCAGCAGTGAACAGGGCCCGGCCTCCTACAATGAGCAGTTCTTC
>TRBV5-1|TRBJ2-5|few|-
CASSLVQETQYF
TGCGCCAGCAGCTTGGTCCAAGAGACCCAGTACTTC
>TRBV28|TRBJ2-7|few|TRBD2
CASTASGYEQYF
TGTGCCAGCACTGCTAGCGGGTACGAGCAGTACTTC
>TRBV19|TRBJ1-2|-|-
CASKGNYGYTF
TGTGCCAGTAAGGGAAACTATGGCTACACCTTC
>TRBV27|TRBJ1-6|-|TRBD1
CASRSDRTSPLHF
TGTGCCAGCAGATCGGACAGGACCTCACCCCTCCACTTT
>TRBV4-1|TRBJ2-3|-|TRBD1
CASSQVGQGTDTQYF
TGCGCCAGCAGCCAAGTGGGACAGGGTACAGATACGCAGTATTTT
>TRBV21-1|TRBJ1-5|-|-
CASSRSRRAGADSNQPQHF
TGTGCCAGCAGCAGATCAAGGAGAGCAGGCGCGGATAGCAATCAGCCCCAGCATTTT
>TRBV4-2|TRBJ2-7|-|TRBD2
CASSQLLAAPYEQYF
TGTGCCAGCAGCCAACTGCTAGCGGCCCCCTACGAGCAGTACTTC
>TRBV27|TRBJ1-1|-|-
CASSPRLQRLMNTEAFF
TGTGCCAGCAGTCCCCGCCTACAGCGCCTAATGAACACTGAAGCTTTCTTT
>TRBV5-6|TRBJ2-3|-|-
CASSLRSLSTDTQYF
TGTGCCAGCAGCTTGAGGAGTTTAAGCACAGATACGCAGTATTTT
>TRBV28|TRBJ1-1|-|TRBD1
CTTEQGSPSEAFF
TGTACGACTGAACAGGGGTCTCCCTCAGAAGCTTTCTTT